These 17 T cell receptor beta chains came from one sample sequenced in a study of OX40 agonist ivuxolimab in advanced cancers. TCRdb's table, derived via immunoSEQ multiplex PCR, lists solely in-frame clones and lacks some. This table holds 65,000 to 90,000 clones, 85% to 90% found once. Here the sequenced sample was CD4+ or CD8+ T cells sorted from blood, taken in a trial of the OX40 agonist ivuxolimab. The receptor set was obtained from an adult with an advanced solid tumor such as melanoma, head and neck, liver or kidney cancer.

The chain has TRBV9 and TRBJ2-3; no reliable D call. CDR3 length: 13 amino acids. V was cut by 3 bases and J by 6 bases, with 11 bases left in between. The V gene's germline CDR1 is SGDLS and CDR2 YYNGEE. Written as DNA, the CDR3 is TGTGCCAGCAGCGGCGCATCCTTGGATACGCAGTATTTT. This codes for CASSGASLDTQYF.

This clone was picked up one time. The rearrangement joins TRBV27 to TRBJ1-1; no clear D. Deletions cut 3 bases from V and 2 bases from J, with 13 bases between. The CDR3 length is 15 residues. Germline-derived CDR1 and CDR2 are MNHEY and SMNVEV (reference sequence). The CDR3 nucleotides are TGTGCCAGCAGTTTCCTCCCGACGGTTAACACTGAAGCTTTCTTT. Translation gives CASSFLPTVNTEAFF.

V gene TRBV19 combines with J gene TRBJ1-1; no clear D. V lost 3 bases to trimming and J lost 7 bases, with 15 bases between them. The CDR3 is 14 residues long. Germline V gene sequence: CDR1 LNHDA, CDR2 SQIVND (reference sequence). The CDR3 is CASSIWAADFEAFF. The DNA of the CDR3 is TGTGCCAGTAGTATTTGGGCTGCGGATTTTGAAGCTTTCTTT. Based on the CDR3 plus reference TRBV19 and TRBJ1-1, the full variable domain is DGGITQSPKYLFRKEGQNVTLSCEQNLNHDAMYWYRQDPGQGLRLIYYSQIVNDFQKGDIAEGYSVSREKKESFPLTVTSAQKNPTAFYLCASSIWAADFEAFFGQGTRLTVV.

This clone was observed a few times. The chain recombines TRBV2 with TRBJ2-2; maybe TRBD1 (6 bases). The CDR3 runs to 15 residues. Germline CDR1 and CDR2: SNHLY and FYNNEI. Trimming cost V 6 bases and J 3 bases, with 14 bases left between them. The CDR3 region is CASRSRTEYTGELFF. CDR3 sequence (DNA): TGTGCCAGCAGATCCCGGACAGAGTACACCGGGGAGCTGTTTTTT.

The rearrangement links TRBV6-5 to TRBJ2-5; TRBD1 is a possible D gene (6 bases). Gene TRBJ2-7 matches the end of the DNA better, so the J call may be wrong. The V gene's germline CDR1 is MNHEY and CDR2 SVGAGI. This CDR3 is 14 amino acids long. The CDR3 sequence is CASSPGQTFYEQYF. The CDR3 DNA reads as TGTGCCAGCAGCCCCGGACAGACCTTCTACGAGCAGTACTTC.

This sequence joins TRBV14 and TRBJ2-5, with unresolved D. Germline V gene data show CDR1 as SGHDN and CDR2 as FVKESK. The CDR3 length is 15 residues. Trimming took 1 base from V and 0 from J, leaving 9 bases between them. CDR3 nucleotide sequence: TGTGCCAGCAGCCAAGTAATCGGTTACCAAGAGACCCAGTACTTC. Translation gives CASSQVIGYQETQYF.

The CDR3 nucleotides are TGCGCCAGCAGCCCAGGGACCTACACAGATACGCAGTATTTT. Protein sequence: CASSPGTYTDTQYF. J is TRBJ2-3 and V is TRBV4-1, with D perhaps given as TRBD1 or TRBD2 (5 bases each). The CDR3 contains 14 residues. Per germline, CDR1 MGHRA and CDR2 YSYEKL. V dropped 4 bases and J dropped 2 bases, with 10 bases sitting between them.

V is TRBV27 and J is TRBJ2-3; no firm D call. The CDR3 covers 15 residues. The ends were cut back, 1 base at V and 0 bases at J, with 8 bases in the middle. The germline gives CDR1 MNHEY, CDR2 SMNVEV (reference sequence). Here the CDR3 DNA reads TGTGCCAGCAGTTTATACGGCAGTAGCACAGATACGCAGTATTTT. Translated: CASSLYGSSTDTQYF.

In the case of this clone: Other nucleotide sequences in the sample specify the same CDR3. The chain joins TRBV7-9 to TRBJ2-7; no reliable D call. The CDR3 covers 14 residues. Germline CDR1 reads SEHNR; CDR2 reads FQNEAQ (reference sequence). Trimming pared 5 bases from V and 1 base from J, leaving 12 bases between. CDR3 DNA sequence: TGTGCCAGCAGCACCCCTGGGTTGTCCTACGAGCAGTACTTC. This sequence encodes CASSTPGLSYEQYF.

This chain connects TRBV27 to TRBJ2-5, with 9 bases lining up with TRBD2. This CDR3 has 15 amino acids. CDR1 MNHEY and CDR2 SMNVEV come from the germline V gene (reference sequence). The V segment lost 4 bases and the J segment 3 bases; nucleotides outside the gene matches: 6. This CDR3 reads CASSSYLAGKETQYF. CDR3 nucleotide sequence: TGTGCCAGCAGTTCATATCTAGCGGGGAAAGAGACCCAGTACTTC.

The chain couples TRBV4-1 to TRBJ2-4; D is unclear. Germline V CDR1 and CDR2: MGHRA, YSYEKL. Trimming stripped 4 bases from V and 7 bases from J, with 14 bases between. This CDR3 has 14 amino acids. CDR3 amino acids: CASSPTAARNIQYF. CDR3 nucleotide sequence: TGCGCCAGCAGCCCAACCGCCGCCCGGAACATTCAGTACTTC.

The chain has TRBV2 and TRBJ2-7, with 8 bases identical to TRBD2. V dropped 10 bases and J dropped 3; count of bases not matched to a gene: 8. CDR3 length: 13 amino acids. The germline gives CDR1 SNHLY, CDR2 FYNNEI. The chain's CDR3 is CAIIAGLDYEQYF. CDR3 in DNA: TGTGCCATCATAGCGGGACTCGACTACGAGCAGTACTTC.

This clone appeared a few times. The CDR3 DNA reads TGTGCCAGCAGCCAAGGGACACTCTATGGCTACACCTTC. Translation gives CASSQGTLYGYTF. This chain uses TRBV14 with TRBJ1-2, with D perhaps matching TRBD1 (5 bases). The V gene's germline CDR1 is SGHDN and CDR2 FVKESK. Trimming pared 1 base from V and 4 bases from J, leaving 7 bases between. The CDR3 is made up of 13 amino acids.

The chain links TRBV29-1 to TRBJ1-1, with D uncertain. The CDR3 contains 12 residues. CDR1 and CDR2 (germline): SQVTM, ANQGSEA. V was clipped by 3 bases and J by 5 bases, with 10 bases between them. CDR3 residues: CSVEVRATEAFF. DNA of the CDR3: TGCAGCGTTGAGGTTAGGGCTACTGAAGCTTTCTTT.

The chain couples TRBV5-4 to TRBJ2-1, with TRBD2 as a possible D gene (6 bases). Between the trimmed V and J ends, which lost 4 bases and 9 bases, there was a span of 23 bases. The germline V gene encodes CDR1 SGHNT and CDR2 YYREEE (reference sequence). The CDR3 is 16 amino acids. The CDR3 spells CASSLPGRWGVGEQFF. The CDR3 region has the DNA TGTGCCAGCAGCCTCCCCGGGCGTTGGGGGGTTGGTGAGCAGTTCTTC.

The chain is built from TRBV27 and TRBJ2-7; D possibly corresponds to TRBD2 (5 bases). The germline V gene has CDR1 MNHEY and CDR2 SMNVEV (reference sequence). This CDR3 is built from 12 residues. V was pared by 5 bases and J by 0 bases, with 5 bases between. CDR3 sequence: CASSEGSYEQYF. CDR3 in DNA: TGTGCCAGCAGTGAGGGCTCCTACGAGCAGTACTTC.

The chain joins TRBV7-9 to TRBJ2-7, with a tentative D call TRBD2 (5 bases). Germline CDR1 is SEHNR and CDR2 is FQNEAQ (reference sequence). This CDR3 region has 13 residues. The ends were cut back, 2 bases at V and 6 bases at J, with 11 bases in the middle. The CDR3 DNA sequence: TGTGCCAGCAGCTTAACCCTCCGGGGCGAGCAGTACTTC. This gives the protein CASSLTLRGEQYF.